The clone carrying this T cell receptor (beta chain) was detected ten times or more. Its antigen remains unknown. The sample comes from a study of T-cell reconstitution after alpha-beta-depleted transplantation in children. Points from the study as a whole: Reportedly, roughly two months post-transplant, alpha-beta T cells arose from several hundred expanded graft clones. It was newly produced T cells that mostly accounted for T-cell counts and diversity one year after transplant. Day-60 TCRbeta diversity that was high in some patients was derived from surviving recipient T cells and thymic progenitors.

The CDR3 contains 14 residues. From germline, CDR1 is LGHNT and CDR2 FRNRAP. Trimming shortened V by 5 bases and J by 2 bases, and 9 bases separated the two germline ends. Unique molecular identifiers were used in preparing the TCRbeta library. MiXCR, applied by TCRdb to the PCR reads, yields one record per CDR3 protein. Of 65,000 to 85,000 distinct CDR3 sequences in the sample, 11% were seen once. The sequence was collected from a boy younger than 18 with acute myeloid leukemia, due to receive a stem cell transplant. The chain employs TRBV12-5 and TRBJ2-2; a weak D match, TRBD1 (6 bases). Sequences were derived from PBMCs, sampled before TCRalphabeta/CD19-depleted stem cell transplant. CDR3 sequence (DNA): TGTGCTAGTGGTCCGGGACAAAACACCGGGGAGCTGTTTTTT. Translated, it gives CASGPGQNTGELFF.